This T cell receptor beta chain was captured in a study of cytotoxic CD8 clonotypes in ibrutinib-treated CLL. Trimming pared 8 bases from V and 1 base from J, leaving 8 bases between. Germline V gene sequence: CDR1 MGHDK, CDR2 SYGVNS. The CDR3 sequence is 12 residues long. Only in-frame clones appear in the TCRdb table, and some are missing; sequencing was by immunoSEQ multiplex PCR. Of some 200,000 clones listed, roughly three quarters are singletons. Whole-study findings and limits: At baseline, clonality was higher than in age-matched healthy donors and correlated with CD8+ counts.

As regards this clone: Its antigen is not identified.

This clonotype was obtained from a human donor with chronic lymphocytic leukemia. The specimen was PBMCs, collected after 12 months of ibrutinib treatment. The chain employs TRBV25-1 and TRBJ1-1; D gene uncertain. DNA for the CDR3: TGTGCCAGCCGGAGAGGGAACACTGAAGCTTTCTTT. This sequence encodes CASRRGNTEAFF. Full variable domain (rest looked up from reference TRBV25-1 and TRBJ1-1): EADIYQTPRYLVIGTGKKITLECSQTMGHDKMYWYQQDPGMELHLIHYSYGVNSTEKGDLSSESTVSRIRTEHFPLTLESARPSHTSQYLCASRRGNTEAFFGQGTRLTVV.